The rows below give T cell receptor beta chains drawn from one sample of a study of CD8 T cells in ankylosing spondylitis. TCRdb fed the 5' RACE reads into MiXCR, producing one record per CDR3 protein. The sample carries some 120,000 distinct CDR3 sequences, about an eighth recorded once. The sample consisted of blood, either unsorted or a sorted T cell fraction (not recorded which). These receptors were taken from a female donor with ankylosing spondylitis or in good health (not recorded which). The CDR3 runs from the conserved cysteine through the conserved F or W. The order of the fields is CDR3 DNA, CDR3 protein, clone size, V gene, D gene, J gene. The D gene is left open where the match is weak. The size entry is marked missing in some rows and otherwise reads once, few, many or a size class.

CDR3 DNA: TGTGCCAGCAGCCATAGACCACACGATGAGCAGTTCTTC
CDR3 protein: CASSHRPHDEQFF
clone size: NA
V gene: TRBV3-1
D gene: NA
J gene: TRBJ2-1

CDR3 DNA: TGTGCCATCAGGGGACAGGGTAACAGCTACGAGCAGTACTTC
CDR3 protein: CAIRGQGNSYEQYF
clone size: NA
V gene: TRBV10-3
D gene: TRBD1
J gene: TRBJ2-7

CDR3 DNA: TGTGCCAGCAGCCCCGGGACAGGGGTACACGAGCAGTACTTC
CDR3 protein: CASSPGTGVHEQYF
clone size: many
V gene: TRBV5-6
D gene: TRBD1
J gene: TRBJ2-7

CDR3 DNA: TGTGCCAGCAGCTTAGGGACGAGGACTAGCGGCAAAGAGACCCAGTACTTC
CDR3 protein: CASSLGTRTSGKETQYF
clone size: many
V gene: TRBV7-2
D gene: TRBD2
J gene: TRBJ2-5

CDR3 DNA: TGTGCCAGCAGCTTAGTATCGGAGTCTATCAATGAGCAGTTCTTC
CDR3 protein: CASSLVSESINEQFF
clone size: many
V gene: TRBV7-6
D gene: NA
J gene: TRBJ2-1

CDR3 DNA: TGTGCCAGCAGTGAGTTGGACGGCACGAACACCGGGGAGCTGTTTTTT
CDR3 protein: CASSELDGTNTGELFF
clone size: few
V gene: TRBV2
D gene: NA
J gene: TRBJ2-2

CDR3 DNA: TGCGCCAGCAGCAAGACAGGGAAAGAGACCCAGTACTTC
CDR3 protein: CASSKTGKETQYF
clone size: few
V gene: TRBV5-1
D gene: TRBD1
J gene: TRBJ2-5

CDR3 DNA: TGCGCCAGCAGTGAAGCATCCGCAGGGAAAAACATTCAGTACTTC
CDR3 protein: CASSEASAGKNIQYF
clone size: many
V gene: TRBV5-1
D gene: NA
J gene: TRBJ2-4

CDR3 DNA: TGCGCCAGCGGACTAGGGACTAGCGGGGGAGTTGGTCGATACGAGCAGTACTTC
CDR3 protein: CASGLGTSGGVGRYEQYF
clone size: NA
V gene: TRBV5-1
D gene: TRBD2
J gene: TRBJ2-7

CDR3 DNA: TGTGCCAGCAGCTCCCAGACAGTCATGAACACTGAAGCTTTCTTT
CDR3 protein: CASSSQTVMNTEAFF
clone size: many
V gene: TRBV7-9
D gene: NA
J gene: TRBJ1-1

CDR3 DNA: TGCGCCAGCAGCTCGGACTTTGGTGAGCAGTTCTTC
CDR3 protein: CASSSDFGEQFF
clone size: many
V gene: TRBV5-1
D gene: NA
J gene: TRBJ2-1

CDR3 DNA: TGTGCCAGCAAAGAGGGGTCGGACTGGGTACAGGACAATGAGCAGTTCTTC
CDR3 protein: CASKEGSDWVQDNEQFF
clone size: NA
V gene: TRBV12-3/TRBV12-4
D gene: NA
J gene: TRBJ2-1

CDR3 DNA: TGTGCCAGCAGTACCCAGCCGGGACAGGGGTTGTACGAGCAGTTCTTC
CDR3 protein: CASSTQPGQGLYEQFF
clone size: many
V gene: TRBV12-3/TRBV12-4
D gene: TRBD1
J gene: TRBJ2-1

CDR3 DNA: TGTGCCAGCAGTCAGACTAGCGGGGGGGCCCGGGAGACCCAGTACTTC
CDR3 protein: CASSQTSGGARETQYF
clone size: NA
V gene: TRBV12-3/TRBV12-4
D gene: TRBD2
J gene: TRBJ2-5

CDR3 DNA: TGTGCCAGCAGTTTTAAGAGGTCGGGCACCTACGAGCAGTACTTC
CDR3 protein: CASSFKRSGTYEQYF
clone size: few
V gene: TRBV27
D gene: NA
J gene: TRBJ2-7

CDR3 DNA: TGTGCCAGCAGTTCAACTCAAGGACAGGGAGACTATGGCTACACCTTC
CDR3 protein: CASSSTQGQGDYGYTF
clone size: many
V gene: TRBV28
D gene: TRBD1
J gene: TRBJ1-2

CDR3 DNA: TGTGCCAGCAGACCCAATAACGGGCCCAATGAGCAGTTCTTC
CDR3 protein: CASRPNNGPNEQFF
clone size: NA
V gene: TRBV7-2
D gene: NA
J gene: TRBJ2-1

CDR3 DNA: TGTGCCAGCAGTCCTGGACTAGCGGGAGTGGCGGGAGAGACCCAGTACTTC
CDR3 protein: CASSPGLAGVAGETQYF
clone size: NA
V gene: TRBV12-3/TRBV12-4
D gene: TRBD2
J gene: TRBJ2-5

CDR3 DNA: TGCGCCAGCAGCTTCCAGACACTGAACACTGAAGCTTTCTTT
CDR3 protein: CASSFQTLNTEAFF
clone size: few
V gene: TRBV5-1
D gene: NA
J gene: TRBJ1-1

CDR3 DNA: TGCAGTGCCCGGACAGGGACTTCGAACACCGGGGAGCTGTTTTTT
CDR3 protein: CSARTGTSNTGELFF
clone size: NA
V gene: TRBV20-1
D gene: TRBD1
J gene: TRBJ2-2

CDR3 DNA: TGTGCCACCAACCCCCGACTAGCGGGGCTGTACGAGCAGTACTTC
CDR3 protein: CATNPRLAGLYEQYF
clone size: many
V gene: TRBV10-3
D gene: TRBD2
J gene: TRBJ2-7

CDR3 DNA: TGTGCCAGCGAATCAGGGGGCTTGTACGAGCAGTACTTC
CDR3 protein: CASESGGLYEQYF
clone size: NA
V gene: TRBV28
D gene: TRBD1
J gene: TRBJ2-7

CDR3 DNA: TGCAGTGCTAGTAGGGGGACTAGCGGAGAGACCCAGTACTTC
CDR3 protein: CSASRGTSGETQYF
clone size: many
V gene: TRBV20-1
D gene: TRBD2
J gene: TRBJ2-5

CDR3 DNA: TGTGCCAGCATTCCATCAATCGACAGTACCTATGGCTACACCTTC
CDR3 protein: CASIPSIDSTYGYTF
clone size: many
V gene: TRBV7-2
D gene: NA
J gene: TRBJ1-2

CDR3 DNA: TGCGCCAGCAGCCGGACTAGCGGGGACACCGGGGAGCTGTTTTTT
CDR3 protein: CASSRTSGDTGELFF
clone size: many
V gene: TRBV4-1
D gene: TRBD2
J gene: TRBJ2-2

CDR3 DNA: TGTGCCATCAGTGACTCACCAACGGGGGAGACCCAGTACTTC
CDR3 protein: CAISDSPTGETQYF
clone size: NA
V gene: TRBV10-3
D gene: NA
J gene: TRBJ2-5

CDR3 DNA: TGCGCCAGCAGCTTGTTAGGAGATACGCAGTATTTT
CDR3 protein: CASSLLGDTQYF
clone size: many
V gene: TRBV5-1
D gene: NA
J gene: TRBJ2-3

CDR3 DNA: TGTGCCAGCAGTTCGTACTACGAGCAGTACTTC
CDR3 protein: CASSSYYEQYF
clone size: many
V gene: TRBV28
D gene: NA
J gene: TRBJ2-7

CDR3 DNA: TGTGCTAGCAGCTTAGGAATGGGGACTAGCGGATTCACAGATACGCAGTATTTT
CDR3 protein: CASSLGMGTSGFTDTQYF
clone size: NA
V gene: TRBV7-7
D gene: TRBD2
J gene: TRBJ2-3

CDR3 DNA: TGTGCCAGCTCACCGGACGCTGGGGATTCACCCCTCCACTTT
CDR3 protein: CASSPDAGDSPLHF
clone size: few
V gene: TRBV18
D gene: NA
J gene: TRBJ1-6

CDR3 DNA: TGCGCCAGCAGCTTGGATCCTGACAGGGCCTCCTACGAGCAGTACTTC
CDR3 protein: CASSLDPDRASYEQYF
clone size: NA
V gene: TRBV5-1
D gene: TRBD1
J gene: TRBJ2-7

CDR3 DNA: TGCAGTGCTAGCCCCGGGGACAACCCTGGAAACACCATATATTTT
CDR3 protein: CSASPGDNPGNTIYF
clone size: many
V gene: TRBV20-1
D gene: NA
J gene: TRBJ1-3

CDR3 DNA: TGCAGTTCGACAGGAGATAACTATGGCTACACCTTC
CDR3 protein: CSSTGDNYGYTF
clone size: NA
V gene: TRBV20-1
D gene: NA
J gene: TRBJ1-2

CDR3 DNA: TGCAGTGCTAGAACGGGCAGGGGGTACGATACGCAGTATTTT
CDR3 protein: CSARTGRGYDTQYF
clone size: many
V gene: TRBV20-1
D gene: TRBD1
J gene: TRBJ2-3

CDR3 DNA: TGCGCCAGCAGCTACGACAGGGAAGGTGGGACCCAGTACTTC
CDR3 protein: CASSYDREGGTQYF
clone size: many
V gene: TRBV5-1
D gene: TRBD1
J gene: TRBJ2-5

CDR3 DNA: TGTGCCAGCAGCGTAGCCCCCAGCGGAAATACCTACGAGCAGTACTTC
CDR3 protein: CASSVAPSGNTYEQYF
clone size: many
V gene: TRBV9
D gene: NA
J gene: TRBJ2-7

CDR3 DNA: TGTGCCAGCAGCTTAGAAGCGGGACAGGGGGCTTTACCCCAGCATTTT
CDR3 protein: CASSLEAGQGALPQHF
clone size: NA
V gene: TRBV7-8
D gene: TRBD1
J gene: TRBJ1-5

CDR3 DNA: TGTGCCAGCAGTTACTCGATGGGGACTAGCGGACATACGCAGTATTTT
CDR3 protein: CASSYSMGTSGHTQYF
clone size: many
V gene: TRBV6-5
D gene: TRBD2
J gene: TRBJ2-3

CDR3 DNA: TGCAGTGCCACGACAGGGGCGGGCACCGGGGAGCTGTTTTTT
CDR3 protein: CSATTGAGTGELFF
clone size: few
V gene: TRBV20-1
D gene: TRBD1
J gene: TRBJ2-2

CDR3 DNA: TGCAGTGCCAAAGCGCCCGACAATGAGCAGTTCTTC
CDR3 protein: CSAKAPDNEQFF
clone size: NA
V gene: TRBV20-1
D gene: NA
J gene: TRBJ2-1

CDR3 DNA: TGCGCCAGCAGCTTGGCCGATCCGCGGTCCTACAATGAGCAGTTCTTC
CDR3 protein: CASSLADPRSYNEQFF
clone size: NA
V gene: TRBV5-1
D gene: NA
J gene: TRBJ2-1

CDR3 DNA: TGTGCCATCAGGCGTGGGACAGGGGAACTGAACACTGAAGCTTTCTTT
CDR3 protein: CAIRRGTGELNTEAFF
clone size: many
V gene: TRBV10-3
D gene: TRBD1
J gene: TRBJ1-1

CDR3 DNA: TGCGCCAGCAGCTTGGATCCTACTAGCTTTGAGCAGTTCTTC
CDR3 protein: CASSLDPTSFEQFF
clone size: NA
V gene: TRBV5-1
D gene: NA
J gene: TRBJ2-1

CDR3 DNA: TGTGCCAGCAGCTTCATGGGACATGGGACTGAAGCTTTCTTT
CDR3 protein: CASSFMGHGTEAFF
clone size: many
V gene: TRBV11-2
D gene: NA
J gene: TRBJ1-1

CDR3 DNA: TGCAGTGCGGAAGAGAGGAGCAATCAGCCCCAGCATTTT
CDR3 protein: CSAEERSNQPQHF
clone size: many
V gene: TRBV20-1
D gene: NA
J gene: TRBJ1-5

CDR3 DNA: TGTGCCATCAGTGAGAACAGCGGGGGGCTTCAAGAGACCCAGTACTTC
CDR3 protein: CAISENSGGLQETQYF
clone size: many
V gene: TRBV10-3
D gene: TRBD2
J gene: TRBJ2-5

CDR3 DNA: TGCAGCGTTATCAGGGGGCCAGGAGAGACCCAGTACTTC
CDR3 protein: CSVIRGPGETQYF
clone size: NA
V gene: TRBV29-1
D gene: TRBD1
J gene: TRBJ2-5

CDR3 DNA: TGCGCCAGCAGCCCGGACGAGGGGGAGCAGTACTTC
CDR3 protein: CASSPDEGEQYF
clone size: many
V gene: TRBV5-1
D gene: NA
J gene: TRBJ2-7

CDR3 DNA: TGCAGTGCTAAGCGGACAGGACAGAACACCGGGGAGCTGTTTTTT
CDR3 protein: CSAKRTGQNTGELFF
clone size: NA
V gene: TRBV20-1
D gene: TRBD1
J gene: TRBJ2-2

CDR3 DNA: TGTGCCAGCAGCCAGAGCGAGACCCAGTACTTC
CDR3 protein: CASSQSETQYF
clone size: NA
V gene: TRBV12-3/TRBV12-4
D gene: NA
J gene: TRBJ2-5

CDR3 DNA: TGTGCCAGCAGCGTAGACGCCCGTGGTGAGCAGTTCTTC
CDR3 protein: CASSVDARGEQFF
clone size: NA
V gene: TRBV7-2
D gene: NA
J gene: TRBJ2-1

CDR3 DNA: TGTGCCAGCAGCCAAGGGCAATCCTACGAGCAGTACTTC
CDR3 protein: CASSQGQSYEQYF
clone size: many
V gene: TRBV14
D gene: NA
J gene: TRBJ2-7

CDR3 DNA: TGTGCCAGCAGCCATCCCGCCGGGACAGATGGCTACGAGCAGTACTTC
CDR3 protein: CASSHPAGTDGYEQYF
clone size: NA
V gene: TRBV12-3/TRBV12-4
D gene: TRBD1
J gene: TRBJ2-7